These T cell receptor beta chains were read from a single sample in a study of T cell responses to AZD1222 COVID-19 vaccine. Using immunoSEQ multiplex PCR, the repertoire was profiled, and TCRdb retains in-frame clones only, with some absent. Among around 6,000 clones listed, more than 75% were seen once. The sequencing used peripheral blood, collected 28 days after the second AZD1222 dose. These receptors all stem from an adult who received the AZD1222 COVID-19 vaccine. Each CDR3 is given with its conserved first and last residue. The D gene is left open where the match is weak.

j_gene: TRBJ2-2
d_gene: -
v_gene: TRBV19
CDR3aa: CASSPGSGNTGELFF

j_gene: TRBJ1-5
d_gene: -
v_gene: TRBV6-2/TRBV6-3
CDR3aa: CASSYSTPHPNQPQHF

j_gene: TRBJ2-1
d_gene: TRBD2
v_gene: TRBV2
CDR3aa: CASRTAGGRGYNEQFF

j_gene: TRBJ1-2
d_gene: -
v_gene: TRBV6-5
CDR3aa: CASSSPQGTGYTF

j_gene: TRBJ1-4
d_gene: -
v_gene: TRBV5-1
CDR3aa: CASSLEPATNEKLFF

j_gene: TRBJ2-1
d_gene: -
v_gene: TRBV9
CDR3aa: CASSVTQGTRGNEQFF

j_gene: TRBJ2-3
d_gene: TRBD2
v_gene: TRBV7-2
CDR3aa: CASSYQGLAGGPELLYF

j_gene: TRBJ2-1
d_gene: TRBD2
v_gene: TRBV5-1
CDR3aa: CASSLVAGAHNEQFF

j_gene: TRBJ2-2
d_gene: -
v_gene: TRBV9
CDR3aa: CASSVAGSNTGELFF

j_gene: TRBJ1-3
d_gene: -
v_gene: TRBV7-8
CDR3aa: CASSFGDTPLPGNTIYF

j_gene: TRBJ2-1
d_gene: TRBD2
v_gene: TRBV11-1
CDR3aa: CASSLGLAPYNEQFF

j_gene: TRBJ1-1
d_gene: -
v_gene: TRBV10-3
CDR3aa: CAISESKGKLTEAFF

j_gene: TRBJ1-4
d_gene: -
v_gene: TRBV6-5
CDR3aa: CASSYVGSGEKLFF

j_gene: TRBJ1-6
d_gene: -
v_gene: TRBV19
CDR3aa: CASSMESSYNSPLHF

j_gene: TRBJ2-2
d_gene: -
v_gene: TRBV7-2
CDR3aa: CASSRSGTQTGELFF

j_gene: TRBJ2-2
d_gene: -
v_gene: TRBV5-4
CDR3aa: CASSSPTRGNTGELFF

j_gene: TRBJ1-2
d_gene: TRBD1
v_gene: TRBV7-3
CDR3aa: CASSLDRGRGYTF

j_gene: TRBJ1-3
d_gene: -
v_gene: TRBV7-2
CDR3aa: CASSLWGDPGAGNTIYF